What follows are 6 T cell receptor beta chains derived from one specimen sequenced in a study of T cell repertoires in cytomegalovirus infection. TCRdb used MiXCR to reprocess the reads, holding one entry per CDR3 protein. The sample lists some 500,000 distinct CDR3 sequences; 40% were seen once. Antigens of these TCRs are unknown. The input for sequencing was cultured PBMCs, taken from culture after CMV antigen stimulation. All receptors derive from a human donor in good health (CMV status not recorded). Some clones in this sample may be carry-over from other donors' samples.

Only a few counts were recorded for this clonotype. V and J are TRBV7-2 and TRBJ2-5, with D uncertain. CDR3 length equals 14 residues. Germline CDR1 is SGHTA and CDR2 is FQGNSA. Trimming pared 5 bases from V and 7 bases from J, leaving 17 bases between. CDR3 in DNA: TGTGCCAGCAGCCTGGCAGGACGTGGGGTGACCCAGTACTTC. Translating gives CASSLAGRGVTQYF.

The rearrangement uses TRBV12-3 or TRBV12-4 and TRBJ1-1; possible D gene TRBD1, 5 bases. The CDR3 consists of 16 residues. Trimming took 0 bases from V and 4 from J, leaving 15 bases between them. The CDR3 loop is CASSLAPRQSVTEAFF. Here the CDR3 DNA reads TGTGCCAGCAGTTTAGCACCCAGACAGTCGGTCACTGAAGCTTTCTTT.

The chain carries TRBV6-1 and TRBJ2-4; D is possibly TRBD1 (6 bases). This CDR3 is built from 13 residues. Per germline, CDR1 MNHNS and CDR2 SASEGT. The V and J ends lost 3 bases and 13 bases respectively, with 16 bases between them. The CDR3 here is CASSEVPRDKQYF. The CDR3 nucleotides read TGTGCCAGCAGTGAGGTCCCACGGGACAAGCAGTACTTC.

This clonotype was picked up one time. V and J are TRBV28 and TRBJ2-5; the D gene is possibly TRBD2 (6 bases). Germline lookup yields CDR1 MDHEN and CDR2 SYDVKM. V lost 6 bases and J lost 5, with 22 bases in between. This CDR3 is 16 amino acids long. In DNA form, the CDR3 reads TGTGCCAGCAGCCAAACAAATCTCGGGGGTAGGGAGACCCAGTACTTC. Translated, it gives CASSQTNLGGRETQYF.

This clonotype was found a few times. The J gene is TRBJ1-1, the V gene TRBV7-6, with a weak D call TRBD1 (6 bases). The CDR3 consists of 13 residues. The V gene lost 3 bases and the J gene lost 8 bases, with 13 bases spanning the gap. CDR1 is SGHVS and CDR2 is FNYEAQ in the germline V gene. The CDR3 here is CASSFRGGPEAFF. The CDR3 DNA reads TGTGCCAGCAGCTTCCGGGGGGGGCCCGAAGCTTTCTTT.

CDR3 residues: CASTSFDRSYEQYF. The CDR3, as DNA: TGTGCCAGCACCTCATTTGACAGGTCCTACGAGCAGTACTTC. V usage is TRBV28 and J usage is TRBJ2-7, with D maybe TRBD1 (6 bases). V was trimmed by 7 bases and J by 1 base, leaving 14 bases between them. The CDR3 sequence is 14 residues long. The germline V gene encodes CDR1 MDHEN and CDR2 SYDVKM.